Below, one TCR beta chain is given with its context. Per the study methods: Estimated nucleated cell counts came from reference gene primer amplification. Measured with immunoSEQ multiplex PCR; TCRdb has only the in-frame clones, and not every one. Clone size and V and J calls were adopted from that table, with D and trimming inferred from the DNA. The repertoire holds about 210,000 clones, roughly four fifths seen once, with approximately 12% in the top ten. This entry comes from a study of blood T cell repertoires in COVID-19. On the study more broadly: Acute-phase and convalescent COVID-19 samples originated in the United States, Italy and Spain.

CDR1 and CDR2 from the germline V gene are KGHDR and SFDVKD. CDR3 size: 13 residues. The V end was cut by 5 bases, the J end by 3 bases, with 8 bases between. This TCR was recovered from a middle-aged woman with acute or convalescent COVID-19. The rearrangement joins TRBV24-1 to TRBJ2-3; D is undetermined. The sample taken for sequencing was peripheral blood. CDR3 protein: CATSGTTTDTQYF. DNA for the CDR3: TGTGCCACCAGTGGAACAACAACAGATACGCAGTATTTT.